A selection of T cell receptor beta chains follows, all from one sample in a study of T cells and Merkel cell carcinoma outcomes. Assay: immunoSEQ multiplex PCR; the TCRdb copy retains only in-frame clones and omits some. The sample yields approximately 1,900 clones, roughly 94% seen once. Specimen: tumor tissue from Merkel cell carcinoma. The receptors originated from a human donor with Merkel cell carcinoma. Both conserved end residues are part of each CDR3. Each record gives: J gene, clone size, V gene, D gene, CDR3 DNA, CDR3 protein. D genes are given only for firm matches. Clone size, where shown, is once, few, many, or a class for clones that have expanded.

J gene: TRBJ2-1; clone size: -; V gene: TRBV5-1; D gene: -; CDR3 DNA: TGCGCCAGCAGCTTAGGACTACGCAATGAGCAGTTCTTC; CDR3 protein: CASSLGLRNEQFF
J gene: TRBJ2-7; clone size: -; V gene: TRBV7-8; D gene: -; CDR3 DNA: TGTGCCAGCAGCTTAGCGGGGACAATTTACGAGCAGTACTTC; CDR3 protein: CASSLAGTIYEQYF
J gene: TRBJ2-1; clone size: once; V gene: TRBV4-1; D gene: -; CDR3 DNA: TGCGCCAGCAGCCAAGCCCATAATGAGCAGTTCTTC; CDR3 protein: CASSQAHNEQFF
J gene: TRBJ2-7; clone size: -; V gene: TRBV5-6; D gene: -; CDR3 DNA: TGTGCCAGCAGCTCCTTTCAGGGGCAGGGCTACGAGCAGTACTTC; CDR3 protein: CASSSFQGQGYEQYF
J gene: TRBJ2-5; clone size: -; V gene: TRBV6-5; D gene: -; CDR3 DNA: TGTGCCAGCAGTTCCCGGAATGTGCGGGACCGAGAGACCCAGTACTTC; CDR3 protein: CASSSRNVRDRETQYF
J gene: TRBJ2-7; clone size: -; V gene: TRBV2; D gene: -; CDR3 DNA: TGTGCCAGCAACAAGGGGGGGTCGGAGGCAACCTACGAGCAGTACTTC; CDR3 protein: CASNKGGSEATYEQYF
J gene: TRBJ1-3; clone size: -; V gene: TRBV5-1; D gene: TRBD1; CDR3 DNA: TGCGCCAGCGGTGAACAGGGGAACGCTGGAAACACCATATATTTT; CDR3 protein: CASGEQGNAGNTIYF
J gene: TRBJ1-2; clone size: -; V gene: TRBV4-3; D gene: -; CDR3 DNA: TGCGCCAGCAGCCTCGAAGGGACGTACAATGGCTACACCTTC; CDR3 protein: CASSLEGTYNGYTF
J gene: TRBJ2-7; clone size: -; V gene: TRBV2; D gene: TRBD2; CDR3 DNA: TGTGCCAGCAGTCCCGTGGGGGGGAGCAGGTCCTACGAGCAGTACTTC; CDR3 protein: CASSPVGGSRSYEQYF
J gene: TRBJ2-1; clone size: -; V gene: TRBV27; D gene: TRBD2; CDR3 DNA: TGTGCCAGCAGTTTAATGGGGAGACTAGCGGGGTACAATGAGCAGTTCTTC; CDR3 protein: CASSLMGRLAGYNEQFF
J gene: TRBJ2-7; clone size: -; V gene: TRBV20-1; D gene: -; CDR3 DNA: TGCAGTGCCGGAGGGGGCTACGAGCAGTATTTC; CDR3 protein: CSAGGGYEQYF
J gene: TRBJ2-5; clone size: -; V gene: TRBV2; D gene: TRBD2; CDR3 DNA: TGTGCCAGCAGTGATGTGGCTAGCGGGAGGGCCGGGCAAGAGACCCAGTACTTC; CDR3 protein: CASSDVASGRAGQETQYF
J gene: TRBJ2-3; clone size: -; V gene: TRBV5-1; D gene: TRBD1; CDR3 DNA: TGCGCCAGCAGCTTGTCGACAGGGACCACAGATACGCAGTATTTT; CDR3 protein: CASSLSTGTTDTQYF
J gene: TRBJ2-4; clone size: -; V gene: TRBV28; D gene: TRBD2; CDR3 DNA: TGTGCCAGTCTCTTGAGGACTAGCGGCAAAAACATTCAGTACTTC; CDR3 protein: CASLLRTSGKNIQYF
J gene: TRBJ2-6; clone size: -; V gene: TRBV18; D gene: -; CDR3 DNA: TGTGCCAGCTCACCTTTAGCGGCCTCTGGGGCCAACGTCCTGACTTTC; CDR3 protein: CASSPLAASGANVLTF
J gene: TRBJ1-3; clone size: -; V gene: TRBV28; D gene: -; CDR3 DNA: TGTGCCAGCAGGAGGGTTCTCGGAAACACCATATATTTT; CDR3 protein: CASRRVLGNTIYF
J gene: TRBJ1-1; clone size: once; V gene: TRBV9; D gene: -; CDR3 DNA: TGTGCCAGCAGCGTAGAACAGACTCATACTGAAGCTTTCTTT; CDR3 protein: CASSVEQTHTEAFF
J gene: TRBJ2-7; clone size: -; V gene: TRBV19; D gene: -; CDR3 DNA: TGTGCCAGTAGTATGGGGCCGACAGGATCCACCTACGAGCAGTACTTC; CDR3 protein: CASSMGPTGSTYEQYF
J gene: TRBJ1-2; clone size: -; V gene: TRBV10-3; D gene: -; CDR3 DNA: TGTGCCATCAGTGAAGGGCAGAGCCAGAATGGCTACACCTTC; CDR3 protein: CAISEGQSQNGYTF
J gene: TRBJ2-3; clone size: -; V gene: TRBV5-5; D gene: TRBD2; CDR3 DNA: TGTGCCAGCAGCTTGCGAACTAGCGGGAGTAAAGGTCCAGATACGCAGTATTTT; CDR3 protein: CASSLRTSGSKGPDTQYF
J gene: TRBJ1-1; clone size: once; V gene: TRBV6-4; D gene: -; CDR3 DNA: TGTGCCAGCAGTGAGAGGTGGGATTTGGTCACTGAAGCTTTCTTT; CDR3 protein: CASSERWDLVTEAFF
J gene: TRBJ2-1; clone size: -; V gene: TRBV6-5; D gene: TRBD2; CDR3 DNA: TGTGCCAGCAGTTACTCTGGGGGGGGTAGCTACAATGAGCAGTTCTTC; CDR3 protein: CASSYSGGGSYNEQFF
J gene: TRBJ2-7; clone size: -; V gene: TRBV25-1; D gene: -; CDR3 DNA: TGTGCCAGCAGTGAGAGGGGGTCTTTCTCCTACGAGCAGTACTTC; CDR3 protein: CASSERGSFSYEQYF
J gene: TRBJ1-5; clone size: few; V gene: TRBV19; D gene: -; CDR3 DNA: TGTGCCAGTACTTTTTTAGGCCTACAGGGCGCTTACAATCAGCCCCAGCATTTT; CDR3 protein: CASTFLGLQGAYNQPQHF